The 28 T cell receptor beta chains below all came from one sample that was sequenced in a study of T cell responses to AZD1222 COVID-19 vaccine. Only in-frame clones appear in the TCRdb table, and some are missing; sequencing was by immunoSEQ multiplex PCR. The repertoire includes about 150,000 clones, 91% of them detected once, and roughly 5% sits in the top ten. The source material was peripheral blood, sampled on day 0 of AZD1222 vaccination. Receptor source: an adult in good health.

The chain is built from TRBV24-1 and TRBJ2-3; weak D call: TRBD2 (6 bases). From germline, CDR1 is KGHDR and CDR2 SFDVKD. The V and J ends lost 6 bases and 7 bases respectively, with 10 bases between them. CDR3 length: 12 residues. CDR3 coding DNA: TGTGCCACCAGTCCGGGACTCAATACGCAGTATTTT. This gives the protein CATSPGLNTQYF.

The chain joins TRBV29-1 to TRBJ2-7, with 7 bases aligning to TRBD1. The germline gives CDR1 SQVTM, CDR2 ANQGSEA. With 1 base clipped from V and 5 bases from J, the junction kept 5 bases outside the gene matches. The CDR3 runs to 13 residues. CDR3 nucleotides: TGCAGCGTTGAAGTACAGGGGTTCGACGAGCAGTACTTC. Translation: CSVEVQGFDEQYF.

The CDR3 sequence is CASSFGTSYEQYF. DNA of the CDR3: TGTGCCAGCAGCTTCGGGACTTCCTACGAGCAGTACTTC. The V gene is TRBV27, the J gene TRBJ2-7; D possibly corresponds to TRBD2 (6 bases). Germline assignment: CDR1 MNHEY and CDR2 SMNVEV (reference sequence). Deletions cut 6 bases from V and 1 base from J, with 10 bases between. The CDR3 runs to 13 residues.

The CDR3 DNA is TGCGCCAGCAGCTTGGACCCGACAGGCAATGAGCAGTTCTTC. It is translated as CASSLDPTGNEQFF. The chain has TRBV5-1 and TRBJ2-1; perhaps TRBD1 as D (6 bases). V lost 0 bases and J 6 bases, leaving 10 bases between the germline ends. Germline V gene lookup returns CDR1 SGHRS and CDR2 YFSETQ. This CDR3 is built from 14 residues.

The chain is built from TRBV11-2 and TRBJ2-5, with TRBD2 matching over 14 bases. The length of the CDR3 is 17 residues. Germline V gene sequence: CDR1 SGHAT, CDR2 FQNNGV. Germline trimming cut 1 base from V and 4 bases from J; bases unmatched to any gene: 5. CDR3 sequence reads: CASSLGLAGGEGETQYF. The CDR3 DNA sequence: TGTGCCAGCAGCTTAGGACTAGCGGGAGGGGAGGGAGAGACCCAGTACTTC.

The rearrangement uses TRBV5-1 and TRBJ2-3, with 12 nucleotides matching TRBD2. The CDR3 extends over 17 amino acids. The junction had 12 bases not matched to a gene; V was cut back by 4 bases and J by 6 bases. Germline V gene sequence: CDR1 SGHRS, CDR2 YFSETQ. The chain's CDR3 is CASSRQTSGRNTDTQYF. CDR3 sequence (DNA): TGCGCCAGCAGCCGGCAGACTAGCGGGAGAAATACGGATACGCAGTATTTT. The full variable domain, in which reference TRBV5-1 and TRBJ2-3 provide the parts outside the CDR3, is KAGVTQTPRYLIKTRGQQVTLSCSPISGHRSVSWYQQTPGQGLQFLFEYFSETQRNKGNFPGRFSGRQFSNSRSEMNVSTLELGDSALYLCASSRQTSGRNTDTQYFGPGTRLTVL.

The chain links TRBV5-6 to TRBJ2-5; tentatively, D is TRBD1 (5 bases). Trimming stripped 4 bases from V and 2 bases from J, with 12 bases between. Germline V CDR1 and CDR2: SGHDT, YYEEEE. This CDR3 region has 14 residues. In DNA form, the CDR3 reads TGTGCCAGCAGCCCCCACCGACAGCAAGAGACCCAGTACTTC. Translated: CASSPHRQQETQYF.

This clone has just a few counts. Within the sample, other DNA sequences also encode this same CDR3. The chain carries TRBV20-1 and TRBJ2-7, with D unclear. Trimming cost V 1 base and J 3 bases, with 4 bases left between them. Germline CDR1 and CDR2: DFQATT and SNEGSKA (reference sequence). The CDR3 has 11 residues. CDR3 loop: CSARVGYEQYF. CDR3 in DNA: TGCAGTGCTAGAGTAGGCTACGAGCAGTACTTC.

The chain is built from TRBV14 and TRBJ2-5; D is perhaps TRBD1 or TRBD2 (5 bases each). Between the trimmed V and J ends, which lost 4 bases and 4 bases, there was a span of 16 bases. Germline V lookup: CDR1 SGHDN, CDR2 FVKESK. The CDR3 covers 15 residues. The CDR3 loop is CASSPGPQGGETQYF. The CDR3 region has the DNA TGTGCCAGCAGCCCGGGGCCCCAGGGTGGAGAGACCCAGTACTTC.

This rearrangement joins TRBV5-8 to TRBJ2-5; no reliable D call. CDR3 length: 13 residues. Germline values: CDR1 SGHTS, CDR2 YDEGEE. Trimming removed 1 base from V and 0 bases from J, with 4 bases in between. This CDR3 reads CASSLSYQETQYF. The CDR3 DNA follows: TGTGCCAGCAGCTTGTCCTACCAAGAGACCCAGTACTTC.

The rearrangement links TRBV5-6 to TRBJ2-7, with 12 bases matching TRBD1. CDR1 and CDR2 (germline): SGHDT, YYEEEE. V lost 0 bases, J lost 5 bases, and 3 bases stayed unmatched. This CDR3 region has 15 residues. This CDR3 reads CASSLEGTGGNEQYF. CDR3 DNA sequence: TGTGCCAGCAGCTTGGAAGGGACAGGGGGCAACGAGCAGTACTTC.

The chain links TRBV28 to TRBJ1-4, with a possible D match to TRBD1 (6 bases). There are 16 residues in the CDR3. Germline V lookup: CDR1 MDHEN, CDR2 SYDVKM. Trimming removed 2 bases from V and 3 bases from J, with 13 bases in between. The CDR3 DNA follows: TGTGCCAGCAGTTTACGCGGGGGCGATGCTAATGAAAAACTGTTTTTT. Translation: CASSLRGGDANEKLFF.

In its sample, this clone was seen a few times. The CDR3 DNA reads TGTGCCAGCAGCCAATCCGGGACAAACGGCGGCTACACCTTC. This encodes CASSQSGTNGGYTF. The V and J genes are TRBV4-2 and TRBJ1-2; TRBD1 is a possible D gene (6 bases). Germline V gene sequence: CDR1 LGHNA, CDR2 YNFKEQ. Trimming took off 2 bases at V and 8 bases at J, with 15 bases between the two ends. This CDR3 spans 14 amino acids.

V is TRBV5-6 and J is TRBJ2-2; weak D call: TRBD1 (5 bases). The CDR3 extends over 15 amino acids. Trimming took 2 bases from V and 1 from J, leaving 9 bases between them. CDR1 and CDR2 from the germline V gene are SGHDT and YYEEEE. The chain's CDR3 is CASSLTGVNTGELFF. The CDR3 DNA is TGTGCCAGCAGCTTAACAGGAGTGAACACCGGGGAGCTGTTTTTT. Full variable domain (missing parts from reference TRBV5-6 and TRBJ2-2): DAGVTQSPTHLIKTRGQQVTLRCSPKSGHDTVSWYQQALGQGPQFIFQYYEEEERQRGNFPDRFSGHQFPNYSSELNVNALLLGDSALYLCASSLTGVNTGELFFGEGSRLTVL.

This clone was seen only once. The genes are TRBV6-2 or TRBV6-3 and TRBJ2-1; no definite D call. Germline values: CDR1 MNHEY, CDR2 SVGEGT. The CDR3 contains 15 residues. Deletions cut 2 bases from V and 0 bases from J, with 8 bases between. CDR3 sequence: CASSYPVSSYNEQFF. CDR3 sequence (DNA): TGTGCCAGCAGTTACCCCGTAAGCTCCTACAATGAGCAGTTCTTC.

The chain uses TRBV11-3 and TRBJ2-1, with 11 bases that match TRBD1. CDR3 length: 15 amino acids. Per the germline V gene, CDR1 is SGHNT and CDR2 is YENEEA. J gave up 7 bases and V 5 bases, and 7 bases lay outside the gene matches. CDR3: CASSTRDRGVNEQFF. CDR3 DNA sequence: TGTGCCAGCAGCACCCGGGACAGGGGGGTAAATGAGCAGTTCTTC.

This rearrangement joins TRBV12-3 or TRBV12-4 to TRBJ2-5; D unresolved. The CDR3 runs to 11 residues. Trimming stripped 3 bases from V and 2 bases from J, with 1 base between. CDR3 loop: CASSFQETQYF. CDR3 DNA sequence: TGTGCCAGCAGTTTTCAAGAGACCCAGTACTTC.

The V and J genes are TRBV7-9 and TRBJ1-2; D might be TRBD1 (5 bases). The V end was cut by 1 base, the J end by 4 bases, with 10 bases between. The CDR3 runs to 14 residues. Germline lookup yields CDR1 SEHNR and CDR2 FQNEAQ (reference sequence). CDR3 coding DNA: TGTGCCAGCAGCTTAGGGGGCCCTCTCTATGGCTACACCTTC. Translation: CASSLGGPLYGYTF.

The chain recombines TRBV6-2 or TRBV6-3 with TRBJ1-1; 12 bases are shared with TRBD1. The CDR3 extends over 16 amino acids. Germline CDR1 MNHEY, CDR2 SVGEGT. Trimming cost V 6 bases and J 11 bases; bases outside gene matches: 16. CDR3 loop: CASSSPPGQGASGAFF. CDR3 DNA: TGTGCCAGCAGCTCCCCTCCGGGACAGGGGGCTTCTGGCGCTTTCTTT.

V is TRBV20-1 and J is TRBJ1-1; the D is unclear. Per germline, CDR1 DFQATT and CDR2 SNEGSKA (reference sequence). V was pared by 4 bases and J by 5 bases, with 8 bases between. CDR3 length: 11 residues. CDR3 nucleotide sequence: TGCAGTGCTATCTATTCTACTGAAGCTTTCTTT. Its protein product is CSAIYSTEAFF.

V usage is TRBV11-2 and J usage is TRBJ2-7; the match to TRBD2 covers 8 bases. The CDR3 is 16 amino acids. From germline, CDR1 is SGHAT and CDR2 FQNNGV. V shed 2 bases and J 4 bases; nucleotides not matched to a gene: 10. The CDR3 protein is CASSLFRAGAYYEQYF. The CDR3 nucleotides are TGTGCCAGCAGCTTATTCAGAGCGGGAGCTTATTACGAGCAGTACTTC. The full variable domain, completed using reference TRBV11-2 and TRBJ2-7, is EAGVAQSPRYKIIEKRQSVAFWCNPISGHATLYWYQQILGQGPKLLIQFQNNGVVDDSQLPKDRFSAERLKGVDSTLKIQPAKLEDSAVYLCASSLFRAGAYYEQYFGPGTRLTVT.

The rearrangement links TRBV7-8 to TRBJ1-4; tentatively, D is TRBD1 (6 bases). This CDR3 spans 18 amino acids. V lost 2 bases and J 7 bases, leaving 23 bases between the germline ends. Germline loops: CDR1 SGHVS, CDR2 FQNEAQ. The CDR3 DNA follows: TGTGCCAGCAGCTTATACGCACAGGGAGGGGGAGTTAGTGAAAAACTGTTTTTT. Amino acid sequence: CASSLYAQGGGVSEKLFF. Using reference TRBV7-8 and TRBJ1-4 for the parts outside the CDR3, the full variable domain is GAGVSQSPRYKVAKRGQDVALRCDPISGHVSLFWYQQALGQGPEFLTYFQNEAQLDKSGLPSDRFFAERPEGSVSTLKIQRTQQEDSAVYLCASSLYAQGGGVSEKLFFGSGTQLSVL.

The chain employs TRBV7-9 and TRBJ2-7; TRBD1 matches at 7 bases. This CDR3 is built from 14 residues. From germline, CDR1 is SEHNR and CDR2 FQNEAQ (reference sequence). Trimming took 5 bases from V and 9 from J; bases not matched to a gene: 13. CDR3 coding DNA: TGTGCCAGCAGCCCAGACAGGGTCCCCTTGGTGCAGTACTTC. Its translation is CASSPDRVPLVQYF.

This chain links TRBV19 with TRBJ1-3; D is unclear. The CDR3 consists of 15 residues. CDR1 and CDR2 from the germline V gene are LNHDA and SQIVND (reference sequence). V was shortened by 5 bases and J by 0 bases, with 11 bases between the two germline ends. Here the CDR3 DNA reads TGTGCCAGTAGTCAATCAGCGGACTCTGGAAACACCATATATTTT. Translating it yields CASSQSADSGNTIYF.

This rearrangement joins TRBV13 to TRBJ2-7, with D perhaps matching TRBD2 (5 bases). V was clipped by 6 bases and J by 2 bases, with 14 bases between them. In germline, CDR1 is PRHDT, CDR2 FYEKMQ (reference sequence). CDR3 size: 14 residues. CDR3 loop: CASRQAGRAYEQYF. For the CDR3, the DNA is TGTGCCAGCAGGCAGGCGGGCCGCGCCTACGAGCAGTACTTC.

This sequence joins TRBV7-8 and TRBJ1-2; perhaps TRBD1 as D (6 bases). The CDR3 contains 13 residues. Germline-derived CDR1 and CDR2 are SGHVS and FQNEAQ. V lost 5 bases and J lost 2, with 9 bases in between. CDR3 nucleotide sequence: TGTGCCAGCAGCCCGGACAGCAACTATGGCTACACCTTC. It yields the protein CASSPDSNYGYTF.

This clone is a singleton in its sample. The rearrangement uses TRBV25-1 and TRBJ1-1; 7 bases align to TRBD1. Germline CDR1 MGHDK, CDR2 SYGVNS. This CDR3 has 16 amino acids. V shed 6 bases and J 4 bases; nucleotides not matched to a gene: 14. The CDR3 protein is CASRGQVYDSTTEAFF. The CDR3 DNA follows: TGTGCCAGCAGAGGACAGGTCTATGATTCTACCACTGAAGCTTTCTTT.

This chain joins TRBV18 and TRBJ2-4; D may be TRBD2 (6 bases). Trimming shortened V by 3 bases and J by 7 bases, and 19 bases separated the two germline ends. Germline V CDR1 and CDR2: KGHSH, LQKENI. The CDR3 sequence is 16 residues long. The CDR3 DNA follows: TGTGCCAGCTCACCCGGAGGGGACGGTTCGGGGAACATTCAGTACTTC. Its protein is CASSPGGDGSGNIQYF.